The next 32 T cell receptor beta chains were all read from a single sample in a study of cytomegalovirus exposure and HLA in healthy donors. 13 Jbeta primers and 60 Vbeta primers were used for the PCR. Method: immunoSEQ multiplex PCR; TCRdb's copy keeps in-frame clones and lacks some. The sample includes about 120,000 clones, about 83% seen only once; the top ten take 2.5% to 3.5%. Sequenced material: PBMCs. The receptors come from a middle-aged woman in good health and CMV-seropositive.

V and J are TRBV10-1 and TRBJ1-3, with D perhaps matching TRBD1 (6 bases). Trimming took 3 bases from V and 5 from J, leaving 14 bases between them. From germline, CDR1 is WNHNN and CDR2 SYGVQD (reference sequence). There are 15 residues in the CDR3. The CDR3 nucleotides read TGCGCCAGCAGTGATTCGGGACAAGGCCGAAACACCATATATTTT. Encoded protein: CASSDSGQGRNTIYF.

The chain couples TRBV11-2 to TRBJ2-7; possibly TRBD2 for D (6 bases). Germline V gives CDR1 SGHAT, CDR2 FQNNGV. The CDR3 is 13 amino acids. Between the trimmed V and J ends, which lost 2 bases and 3 bases, there was a span of 8 bases. The CDR3 loop is CASSLTRGYEQYF. For the CDR3, the DNA is TGTGCCAGCAGCTTAACGCGGGGCTACGAGCAGTACTTC.

The chain recombines TRBV4-1 with TRBJ2-3, with a tentative D call TRBD2 (5 bases). Germline V gives CDR1 MGHRA, CDR2 YSYEKL. CDR3 length: 13 residues. V lost 0 bases and J 5 bases, leaving 6 bases between the germline ends. In nucleotides, the CDR3 is TGCGCCAGCAGCCAAGAAAGCGGAGATACGCAGTATTTT. Amino acids: CASSQESGDTQYF.

V and J are TRBV27 and TRBJ2-5; D gene ambiguous. CDR3 size: 14 residues. V was shortened by 0 bases and J by 2 bases, with 7 bases between the two germline ends. CDR1 MNHEY and CDR2 SMNVEV come from the germline V gene (reference sequence). The CDR3 DNA is TGTGCCAGCAGTTTATCGGTACAGCAAGAGACCCAGTACTTC. Protein sequence: CASSLSVQQETQYF.

This sequence joins TRBV2 and TRBJ2-5, with D tentatively TRBD2 (6 bases). The closer fit of TRBJ2-7 to the DNA end suggests the J call may be wrong. Germline V lookup: CDR1 SNHLY, CDR2 FYNNEI. The CDR3 runs to 13 residues. CDR3 sequence reads: CASSAGTGYEQYF. The CDR3 region has the DNA TGTGCCAGCAGTGCGGGGACTGGCTACGAGCAGTACTTC.

As concerns this clone: A junction boundary mismatches the germline segment, possibly from a read error. The chain couples TRBV7-7 to TRBJ2-1; D perhaps matches TRBD2 (6 bases). From germline, CDR1 is SSHAT and CDR2 FNYEAQ (reference sequence). CDR3 length: 15 residues. The CDR3 nucleotides are TGTGCTAGCAGCCCCGGGACTGCTTCCTACAATGAGCAGTTCTTC. Translating gives CASSPGTASYNEQFF.

The chain joins TRBV7-3 to TRBJ1-6; 10 nucleotides line up with TRBD1. Germline CDR1 SGHTA, CDR2 FQGTGA. Unmatched junction bases numbered 3, after V lost 3 bases and J lost 13 bases. This CDR3 contains 13 residues. For the CDR3, the DNA is TGTGCCAGCAGCTTTGGGACAGGGGCTCCCCTCCACTTT. This encodes CASSFGTGAPLHF.

CDR3 DNA sequence: TGTGCCAGCAGTCCGGGACTAGCGATCTATGAGCAGTTCTTC. Amino acids: CASSPGLAIYEQFF. V gene TRBV7-2 combines with J gene TRBJ2-1, with 10 bases fitting TRBD2. The V gene's germline CDR1 is SGHTA and CDR2 FQGNSA. CDR3 size: 14 residues. With V trimmed by 6 bases and J by 8 bases, 7 bases remained unmatched.

The V gene is TRBV4-3, the J gene TRBJ2-2; 7 bases fit TRBD1. The CDR3 runs to 15 residues. The V segment lost 0 bases and the J segment 3 bases; nucleotides outside the gene matches: 1. Per the germline V gene, CDR1 is LGHNA and CDR2 is YSLEER. CDR3 in DNA: TGCGCCAGCAGCCAAGATGGGACAGACACCGGGGAGCTGTTTTTT. It translates to CASSQDGTDTGELFF.

This clone has just one count. The chain joins TRBV6-1 to TRBJ1-4; 7 nucleotides agree with TRBD1. V gave up 7 bases and J gave up 6 bases; unmatched junction bases: 5. In germline, CDR1 is MNHNS, CDR2 SASEGT. This CDR3 contains 13 residues. The CDR3 loop reads CASKNRGHEKLFF. DNA of the CDR3: TGTGCCAGCAAGAACAGGGGTCATGAAAAACTGTTTTTT.

The chain employs TRBV13 and TRBJ2-1, with 11 bases that match TRBD2. Germline CDR1 PRHDT, CDR2 FYEKMQ (reference sequence). V gave up 5 bases and J gave up 9 bases; unmatched junction bases: 33. This CDR3 is 23 amino acids long. In DNA, the CDR3 is TGTGCCAGCAGCCCTACTACCGCGTTCGGACTAGCGGGTGGTCCCCTCCCAATCGGTGAGCAGTTCTTC. Translation: CASSPTTAFGLAGGPLPIGEQFF.

This clone was detected only a few times. The chain carries TRBV12-1 and TRBJ1-4. TRBV12-1 is marked as a pseudogene. The length of the CDR3 is 15 residues. The CDR3 loop is CASSSPRPGEEKLFF. The DNA of the CDR3 is TGTGCCAGCAGCTCGCCTCGGCCGGGAGAAGAAAAACTGTTTTTT.

V and J are TRBV4-2 and TRBJ2-3; 15 bases agree with TRBD2. V gave up 4 bases and J gave up 3 bases; unmatched junction bases: 5. This CDR3 is 17 amino acids long. Per the germline V gene, CDR1 is LGHNA and CDR2 is YNFKEQ. The CDR3 region is CASSPGTSGGPTDTQYF. The CDR3 DNA reads as TGTGCCAGCAGCCCCGGGACTAGCGGGGGGCCTACAGATACGCAGTATTTT.

The V gene is TRBV13, the J gene TRBJ2-5, with 7 bases identical to TRBD2. In germline, CDR1 is PRHDT, CDR2 FYEKMQ (reference sequence). The V segment lost 1 base and the J segment 6 bases; nucleotides outside the gene matches: 11. The CDR3 totals 16 residues. The CDR3 bases are TGTGCCAGCAGCTTAGCGGGGGGATCTCTACGGAAGACCCAGTACTTC. It specifies CASSLAGGSLRKTQYF.

The chain couples TRBV18 to TRBJ2-7; possible D gene TRBD1, 5 bases. The CDR3 is made up of 14 amino acids. Trimming took 3 bases from V and 0 from J, leaving 9 bases between them. The germline V gene encodes CDR1 KGHSH and CDR2 LQKENI. In nucleotides, the CDR3 is TGTGCCAGCTCACCCGACAGAAGCTCCTACGAGCAGTACTTC. Translated, it gives CASSPDRSSYEQYF. Complete variable domain (other parts from reference TRBV18 and TRBJ2-7): NAGVMQNPRHLVRRRGQEARLRCSPMKGHSHVYWYRQLPEEGLKFMVYLQKENIIDESGMPKERFSAEFPKEGPSILRIQQVVRGDSAAYFCASSPDRSSYEQYFGPGTRLTVT.

The chain couples TRBV5-4 to TRBJ1-2; TRBD1 matches 9 bases. Germline V gives CDR1 SGHNT, CDR2 YYREEE (reference sequence). This CDR3 comprises 15 residues. V shed 4 bases, J shed 7 bases, and the junction held 11 bases outside the gene matches. DNA of the CDR3: TGTGCCAGCAGCCGCCAGGGACAGGGAATAGGTGGCTACACCTTC. It codes for CASSRQGQGIGGYTF.

The chain is built from TRBV30 and TRBJ1-5; weak D call: TRBD1 (5 bases). V was trimmed by 3 bases and J by 7 bases, leaving 13 bases between them. Germline CDR1 reads GTSNPN; CDR2 reads SVGIG (reference sequence). The CDR3 is made up of 13 amino acids. The CDR3 DNA follows: TGTGCCTGGAGCCAAGGGGCACGACAGCCCCAGCATTTT. Its translation is CAWSQGARQPQHF.

In this sample, this clone turned up a few times. The chain links TRBV5-5 to TRBJ2-6, with D possibly TRBD2 on 5 matching bases. Germline V gives CDR1 SGHKS, CDR2 YYEKEE (reference sequence). The CDR3 is 15 amino acids. V lost 2 bases and J 3 bases, leaving 9 bases between the germline ends. CDR3 bases: TGTGCCAGCAGCTTTGAGGGCTTTGGGGCCAACGTCCTGACTTTC. Encoded protein: CASSFEGFGANVLTF.

The chain has TRBV7-8 and TRBJ1-5; D unresolved. The CDR3 covers 14 residues. V gave up 2 bases and J gave up 9 bases, with 14 bases separating them. CDR1 SGHVS and CDR2 FQNEAQ come from the germline V gene. CDR3 in amino acids: CASSLLEGGGPQHF. CDR3 coding DNA: TGTGCCAGCAGCTTACTTGAGGGTGGAGGGCCCCAGCATTTT. Full variable domain (remainder filled in from reference TRBV7-8 and TRBJ1-5): GAGVSQSPRYKVAKRGQDVALRCDPISGHVSLFWYQQALGQGPEFLTYFQNEAQLDKSGLPSDRFFAERPEGSVSTLKIQRTQQEDSAVYLCASSLLEGGGPQHFGDGTRLSIL.

The J gene is TRBJ1-1, the V gene TRBV27; D is uncertain. The V end lost 6 bases, the J end lost 0 bases, and 11 bases lay between the germline ends. This CDR3 is 14 amino acids long. CDR1 is MNHEY, CDR2 SMNVEV, per germline (reference sequence). CDR3 sequence (DNA): TGTGCCAGCAGGCCTGAGAGGATGAACACTGAAGCTTTCTTT. Translation: CASRPERMNTEAFF.

V is TRBV4-1 and J is TRBJ1-4, with no clear D. CDR3 length: 13 residues. Trimming removed 9 bases at V and 0 bases at J, with 8 bases between. Germline assignment: CDR1 MGHRA and CDR2 YSYEKL. The CDR3 DNA reads as TGCGCCAGTTCCCTCTCAACTAATGAAAAACTGTTTTTT. This encodes CASSLSTNEKLFF.

This rearrangement joins TRBV9 to TRBJ1-6; D is unresolved. CDR1 is SGDLS, CDR2 YYNGEE, per germline. This CDR3 comprises 14 residues. Trimming took 5 bases from V and 5 from J, leaving 11 bases between them. The CDR3 DNA follows: TGTGCCAGCAGTCTAAGCCAGGATAATTCACCCCTCCACTTT. It translates to CASSLSQDNSPLHF. Complete variable domain (other parts from reference TRBV9 and TRBJ1-6): DSGVTQTPKHLITATGQRVTLRCSPRSGDLSVYWYQQSLDQGLQFLIQYYNGEERAKGNILERFSAQQFPDLHSELNLSSLELGDSALYFCASSLSQDNSPLHFGNGTRLTVT.

CDR3 DNA sequence: TGTGCCAGCAGCTCGGAGCGGGGTAGTGGCTACGAGCAGTACTTC. As protein: CASSSERGSGYEQYF. V gene TRBV11-1 combines with J gene TRBJ2-7; 7 bases fit TRBD2. The CDR3 loop spans 15 amino acids. The V and J ends lost 4 bases and 3 bases, in that order; junction bases with no gene match: 9. Germline CDR1 and CDR2: SGHAT and FQDESV (reference sequence).

The chain is built from TRBV5-1 and TRBJ2-1, with 8 bases matching TRBD2. V lost 6 bases to trimming and J lost 0 bases; unmatched junction nucleotides: 8. Germline lookup yields CDR1 SGHRS and CDR2 YFSETQ. The CDR3 is 16 residues long. The CDR3 coding sequence is TGCGCCAGCACCCCCGAAAGCGGGAGCTCCTACAATGAGCAGTTCTTC. Amino acid sequence: CASTPESGSSYNEQFF. Looking up the rest from reference TRBV5-1 and TRBJ2-1 gives the full variable domain: KAGVTQTPRYLIKTRGQQVTLSCSPISGHRSVSWYQQTPGQGLQFLFEYFSETQRNKGNFPGRFSGRQFSNSRSEMNVSTLELGDSALYLCASTPESGSSYNEQFFGPGTRLTVL.

The chain combines TRBV4-3 with TRBJ2-5; D not certain. Trimming stripped 1 base from V and 1 base from J, with 4 bases between. In germline, CDR1 is LGHNA, CDR2 YSLEER. The CDR3 sequence is 13 residues long. CDR3 bases: TGCGCCAGCAGCCAAGTTATCCAAGAGACCCAGTACTTC. This sequence encodes CASSQVIQETQYF.

The chain employs TRBV7-9 and TRBJ2-5; the D is unclear. The J call may not be correct, given that the DNA end is closer to TRBJ2-7. CDR1 is SEHNR, CDR2 FQNEAQ, per germline (reference sequence). This CDR3 region has 12 residues. The CDR3 here is CASSPGSYEQYF. The CDR3 DNA sequence: TGTGCCAGCAGCCCCGGGTCCTACGAGCAGTACTTC.

The V call is TRBV4-1, the J call TRBJ2-7, with TRBD1 matching over 8 bases. The CDR3 has 14 amino acids. Trimming took 5 bases from V and 3 from J; bases not matched to a gene: 6. Germline loops: CDR1 MGHRA, CDR2 YSYEKL. CDR3 residues: CASSLNGQGYEQYF. CDR3 sequence (DNA): TGCGCCAGCAGCTTAAACGGACAGGGCTACGAGCAGTACTTC.

The chain combines TRBV2 with TRBJ2-2; possible D gene TRBD1, 6 bases. CDR3 length equals 14 residues. Germline V gives CDR1 SNHLY, CDR2 FYNNEI. The ends were cut back, 2 bases at V and 7 bases at J, with 11 bases in the middle. As DNA, the CDR3 is TGTGCCAGCAGTGAACTGGGGGCCGGCGGGGAGCTGTTTTTT. Its translation is CASSELGAGGELFF. Looking up the rest from reference TRBV2 and TRBJ2-2 gives the full variable domain: EPEVTQTPSHQVTQMGQEVILRCVPISNHLYFYWYRQILGQKVEFLVSFYNNEISEKSEIFDDQFSVERPDGSNFTLKIRSTKLEDSAMYFCASSELGAGGELFFGEGSRLTVL.

With respect to this clone: One end of the junction varies from germline; a read error may be responsible. This chain joins TRBV13 and TRBJ1-3, with TRBD1 matching over 10 bases. The germline V gene encodes CDR1 PRHDT and CDR2 FYEKMQ (reference sequence). The CDR3 has 14 residues. CDR3 sequence (DNA): TGTGCCAGCAGCTCACGGGACAGGGGAAGCACCATATATTTT. The encoded protein is CASSSRDRGSTIYF.

The chain uses TRBV7-2 and TRBJ2-6; D perhaps matches TRBD1 (6 bases). The CDR3 length is 17 residues. The germline gives CDR1 SGHTA, CDR2 FQGNSA. V lost 6 bases and J 2 bases, leaving 17 bases between the germline ends. Here the CDR3 reads CASRRGTGPTGANVLTF. The CDR3 DNA is TGTGCCAGCAGGAGAGGAACAGGGCCCACTGGGGCCAACGTCCTGACTTTC.

V gene TRBV10-3 combines with J gene TRBJ2-3; D remains unclear. The CDR3 length is 12 residues. V lost 8 bases to trimming and J lost 2 bases, with 8 bases between them. Germline values: CDR1 ENHRY, CDR2 SYGVKD. The chain's CDR3 is CAISYSTDTQYF. Written as DNA, the CDR3 is TGTGCCATCTCCTATTCCACAGATACGCAGTATTTT.

This sequence joins TRBV4-2 and TRBJ2-3, with 7 bases identical to TRBD1. The germline V gene has CDR1 LGHNA and CDR2 YNFKEQ. This CDR3 has 16 residues. V was clipped by 4 bases and J by 2 bases; unmatched bases: 9. The CDR3 here is CASSPTRDRSTDTQYF. The CDR3 region has the DNA TGTGCCAGCAGCCCAACTCGGGACAGATCCACAGATACGCAGTATTTT.